The text below deals with one TCR beta chain. The source of the sample is a study of brain metastases from non-small cell lung cancer. CDR3 length: 14 amino acids. V dropped 3 bases and J dropped 8 bases, with 13 bases sitting between them. Looked up from germline, CDR1 is MNHEY and CDR2 is SMNVEV (reference sequence). Data came from immunoSEQ multiplex PCR; TCRdb stores just in-frame clones and leaves some out. Of about 3,800 clones listed, 70% to 90% were seen once; the top ten hold approximately 3.6%. The TCR comes from a donor at least 40 years old with non-small cell lung cancer. Sequencing was performed on primary lung tumor tissue. The chain links TRBV27 to TRBJ1-4; D ambiguous. In nucleotides, the CDR3 is TGTGCCAGCAGTTTGCCCGGGGTGAACGAAAAACTGTTTTTT. This encodes CASSLPGVNEKLFF.